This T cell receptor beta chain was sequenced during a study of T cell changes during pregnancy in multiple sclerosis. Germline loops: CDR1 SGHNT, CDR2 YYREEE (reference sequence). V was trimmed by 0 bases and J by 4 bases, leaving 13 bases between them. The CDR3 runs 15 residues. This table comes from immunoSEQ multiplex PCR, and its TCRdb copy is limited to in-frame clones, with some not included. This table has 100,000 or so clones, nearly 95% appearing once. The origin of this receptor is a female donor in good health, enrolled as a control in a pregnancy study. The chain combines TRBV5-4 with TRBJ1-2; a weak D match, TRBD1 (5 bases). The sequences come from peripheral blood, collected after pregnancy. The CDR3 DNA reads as TGTGCCAGCAGCTTGGCCCAGGGATCATTCTATGGCTACACCTTC. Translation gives CASSLAQGSFYGYTF.